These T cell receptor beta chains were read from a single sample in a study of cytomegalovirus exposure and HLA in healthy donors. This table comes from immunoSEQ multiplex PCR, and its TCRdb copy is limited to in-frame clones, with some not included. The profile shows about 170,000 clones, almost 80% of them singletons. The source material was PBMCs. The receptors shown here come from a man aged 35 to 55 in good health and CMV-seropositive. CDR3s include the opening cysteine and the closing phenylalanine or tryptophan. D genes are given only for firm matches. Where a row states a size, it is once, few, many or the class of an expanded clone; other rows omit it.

cdr3_nt: TGCAGCGTTGATTCGGATGCGGGGCCGGACTATGGCTACACCTTC; cdr3_aa: CSVDSDAGPDYGYTF; j_call: TRBJ1-2; d_call: NA; v_call: TRBV29-1; clone_size: few; cdr3_length: 15
cdr3_nt: TGCGCCAGCGCCTTTAAGGAGCGGGAGCTAGGCCAAGAGACCCAGTACTTC; cdr3_aa: CASAFKERELGQETQYF; j_call: TRBJ2-5; d_call: TRBD2; v_call: TRBV5-1; clone_size: NA; cdr3_length: 17
cdr3_nt: TGTGCCAGCTCCAGGCGGGGCAGTCAAGAGACCCAGTACTTC; cdr3_aa: CASSRRGSQETQYF; j_call: TRBJ2-5; d_call: NA; v_call: TRBV6-6; clone_size: NA; cdr3_length: 14
cdr3_nt: TGTGCCAGCGGCAACAGGGGAAACACTGAAGCTTTCTTT; cdr3_aa: CASGNRGNTEAFF; j_call: TRBJ1-1; d_call: TRBD1; v_call: TRBV6-1; clone_size: few; cdr3_length: 13
cdr3_nt: TGCGCCAGCAGCACCTTAGCGGGAGGTTCCTACGAGCAGTACTTC; cdr3_aa: CASSTLAGGSYEQYF; j_call: TRBJ2-7; d_call: TRBD2; v_call: TRBV10-2; clone_size: NA; cdr3_length: 15
cdr3_nt: TGTGCCAGCAGCCAAACGACAGTCGTGGGGTCCGAAGAGACCCAGTACTTC; cdr3_aa: CASSQTTVVGSEETQYF; j_call: TRBJ2-5; d_call: NA; v_call: TRBV11-3; clone_size: NA; cdr3_length: 17
cdr3_nt: TGTGCCAGCTCACCTCGCCAGACCTACGAGCAGTACTTC; cdr3_aa: CASSPRQTYEQYF; j_call: TRBJ2-7; d_call: NA; v_call: TRBV18; clone_size: NA; cdr3_length: 13
cdr3_nt: TGTGCCAGTAGTATATCTCATACATCTGGGGCCAACGGCCTGACTTTC; cdr3_aa: CASSISHTSGANGLTF; j_call: TRBJ2-6; d_call: NA; v_call: TRBV19; clone_size: NA; cdr3_length: 16
cdr3_nt: TGTGCCTGGAGTGGACTAGCTCGAAATGAGCAGTTCTTC; cdr3_aa: CAWSGLARNEQFF; j_call: TRBJ2-1; d_call: TRBD2; v_call: TRBV30; clone_size: NA; cdr3_length: 13
cdr3_nt: TGTGTGAGCAGCCTGGCCAGGGCCGGGGACAGTCAGTACTTC; cdr3_aa: CVSSLARAGDSQYF; j_call: TRBJ2-4; d_call: TRBD1; v_call: TRBV7-9; clone_size: NA; cdr3_length: 14
cdr3_nt: TGTGCCAGCAGCTTAGGACTAGCGGGATTCTACGAGCAGTACTTC; cdr3_aa: CASSLGLAGFYEQYF; j_call: TRBJ2-7; d_call: TRBD2; v_call: TRBV7-2; clone_size: NA; cdr3_length: 15
cdr3_nt: TGTGCCAGTAGTTCACTGGCGGCTAGCGGGAGGTCCTACGAGCAGTACTTC; cdr3_aa: CASSSLAASGRSYEQYF; j_call: TRBJ2-7; d_call: TRBD2; v_call: TRBV19; clone_size: NA; cdr3_length: 17
cdr3_nt: TGCGCCAGCAGCCAACTATTGGATTCAAAGACTGATACGCAGTATTTT; cdr3_aa: CASSQLLDSKTDTQYF; j_call: TRBJ2-3; d_call: NA; v_call: TRBV4-1; clone_size: once; cdr3_length: 16
cdr3_nt: TGTGCCAGCACAAGGGACCGAACAGGGTTAACTGAAGCTTTCTTT; cdr3_aa: CASTRDRTGLTEAFF; j_call: TRBJ1-1; d_call: NA; v_call: TRBV4-2; clone_size: NA; cdr3_length: 15
cdr3_nt: TGCGCCAGCAGCTTGACTCCAGGGGAACACAATGAGCAGTTCTTC; cdr3_aa: CASSLTPGEHNEQFF; j_call: TRBJ2-1; d_call: NA; v_call: TRBV5-1; clone_size: NA; cdr3_length: 15
cdr3_nt: TGTGCCAGCAGTGAGACTAGCGGGAGCGGGACAGATACGCAGTATTTT; cdr3_aa: CASSETSGSGTDTQYF; j_call: TRBJ2-3; d_call: TRBD2; v_call: TRBV6-1; clone_size: medium-sized; cdr3_length: 16
cdr3_nt: TGTGCCACCAGCAGAGATCTGCGGGCTTGGAAGTTCTTC; cdr3_aa: CATSRDLRAWKFF; j_call: TRBJ2-1; d_call: NA; v_call: TRBV15; clone_size: few; cdr3_length: 13
cdr3_nt: TGTGCCAGCAGCGTAGTACCGGGACTAGCGGGAGGGCCCACCGGGGAGCTGTTTTTT; cdr3_aa: CASSVVPGLAGGPTGELFF; j_call: TRBJ2-2; d_call: TRBD2; v_call: TRBV9; clone_size: NA; cdr3_length: 19
cdr3_nt: TGCGCCAGCAGCTCCAGCGGTACTTCCCTCTACAATGAGCAGTTCTTC; cdr3_aa: CASSSSGTSLYNEQFF; j_call: TRBJ2-1; d_call: NA; v_call: TRBV4-1; clone_size: NA; cdr3_length: 16
cdr3_nt: TGCGCCAGCAGCGTCGGGACAGGGTTCGATGAGCAGTTCTTC; cdr3_aa: CASSVGTGFDEQFF; j_call: TRBJ2-1; d_call: TRBD1; v_call: TRBV5-1; clone_size: NA; cdr3_length: 14
cdr3_nt: TGCAGCGTTGGGGCGGGAGGGATCTCTGGGGCCAACGTCCTGACTTTC; cdr3_aa: CSVGAGGISGANVLTF; j_call: TRBJ2-6; d_call: TRBD2; v_call: TRBV29-1; clone_size: NA; cdr3_length: 16
cdr3_nt: TGTGCCAGCAGTTATAAGGGGGAGCAGTACTTC; cdr3_aa: CASSYKGEQYF; j_call: TRBJ2-7; d_call: NA; v_call: TRBV6-5; clone_size: NA; cdr3_length: 11
cdr3_nt: TGTGCCAGCACGGCGGGATCAGTCTACAATGAGCAGTTCTTC; cdr3_aa: CASTAGSVYNEQFF; j_call: TRBJ2-1; d_call: NA; v_call: TRBV6-6; clone_size: NA; cdr3_length: 14
cdr3_nt: TGTGCCGGCAGTTATTCGAGTGACAGGGGGCGTCAGCCCCAGCATTTT; cdr3_aa: CAGSYSSDRGRQPQHF; j_call: TRBJ1-5; d_call: TRBD1; v_call: TRBV6-9; clone_size: NA; cdr3_length: 16
cdr3_nt: TGCGCCACCCTGGACGGGACGGGAGGTACGCAGTATTTT; cdr3_aa: CATLDGTGGTQYF; j_call: TRBJ2-3; d_call: TRBD2; v_call: TRBV5-1; clone_size: NA; cdr3_length: 13
cdr3_nt: TGTACCCCGGGGGGATCGGGAGAAAAACTGTTTTTT; cdr3_aa: CTPGGSGEKLFF; j_call: TRBJ1-4; d_call: NA; v_call: TRBV6-4; clone_size: NA; cdr3_length: 12
cdr3_nt: TGTGCCAGCAGCTCCAGGGAGGACACTGAAGCTTTCTTT; cdr3_aa: CASSSREDTEAFF; j_call: TRBJ1-1; d_call: NA; v_call: TRBV7-9; clone_size: NA; cdr3_length: 13
cdr3_nt: TGTGCCAGCAGCTTAACGCTGGTCAGCGAGCAGTACTTC; cdr3_aa: CASSLTLVSEQYF; j_call: TRBJ2-7; d_call: NA; v_call: TRBV7-9; clone_size: NA; cdr3_length: 13
cdr3_nt: TGTGCCAGCCAGGGGGGACAGGGATACAATGAGCAGTTCTTC; cdr3_aa: CASQGGQGYNEQFF; j_call: TRBJ2-1; d_call: TRBD1; v_call: TRBV2; clone_size: once; cdr3_length: 14
cdr3_nt: TGTGCCAGCAGTGACAGGGGGATCCGTTTCTCTGGGGCCAACGTCCTGACTTTC; cdr3_aa: CASSDRGIRFSGANVLTF; j_call: TRBJ2-6; d_call: TRBD1; v_call: TRBV6-1; clone_size: NA; cdr3_length: 18
cdr3_nt: TGTGCCAGCAGCGGCTACGAGCGGGTGGGCTCCTACAATGAGCAGTTCTTC; cdr3_aa: CASSGYERVGSYNEQFF; j_call: TRBJ2-1; d_call: NA; v_call: TRBV9; clone_size: few; cdr3_length: 17
cdr3_nt: TGTGCCAGCAGCTTAGATAGGCAGGGGGCTGGGGAGCAGTTCTTC; cdr3_aa: CASSLDRQGAGEQFF; j_call: TRBJ2-1; d_call: TRBD1; v_call: TRBV11-3; clone_size: NA; cdr3_length: 15
cdr3_nt: TGTGCCAGCAGGGCGGGACTAGCGGACGAGCAGTACTTC; cdr3_aa: CASRAGLADEQYF; j_call: TRBJ2-7; d_call: TRBD2; v_call: TRBV28; clone_size: NA; cdr3_length: 13